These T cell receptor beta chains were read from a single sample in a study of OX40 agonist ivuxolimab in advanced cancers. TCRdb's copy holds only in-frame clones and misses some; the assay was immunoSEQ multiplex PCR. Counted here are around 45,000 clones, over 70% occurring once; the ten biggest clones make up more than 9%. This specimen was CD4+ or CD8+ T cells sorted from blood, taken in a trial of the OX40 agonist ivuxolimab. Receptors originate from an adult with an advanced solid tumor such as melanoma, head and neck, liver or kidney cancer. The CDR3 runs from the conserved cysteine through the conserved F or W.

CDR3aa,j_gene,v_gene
CASSFGTGTVPEAFF,TRBJ1-1,TRBV5-1
CASSPTRETQYF,TRBJ2-5,TRBV6-1
CASTYGTGARYEQYF,TRBJ2-7,TRBV28
CASSGGQGNSPLHF,TRBJ1-6,TRBV25-1
CASSEVHSGANVLTF,TRBJ2-6,TRBV2
CAWSTGISGELFF,TRBJ2-2,TRBV30
CSGGTANTEAFF,TRBJ1-1,TRBV29-1
CAWNPSLNTEAFF,TRBJ1-1,TRBV30
CASSPRTGLKGNYGYTF,TRBJ1-2,TRBV27
CASSPPGGPTYEQYF,TRBJ2-7,TRBV28
CASSPGQGESPLHF,TRBJ1-6,TRBV18
CASSPQVGSSYEQYF,.,TRBV11-2
CASSLSGRFWYEQYF,TRBJ2-7,TRBV7-2
CASSESRKSYGYTF,TRBJ1-2,TRBV19
CASSQDALNTGELFF,TRBJ2-2,TRBV4-2
CATRQGAVRSGYTF,TRBJ1-2,TRBV19
CASSMGGSHYEQYF,TRBJ2-7,TRBV19
CATALVSYEQYF,TRBJ2-7,TRBV28
CASSPLGQAVTDTQYF,TRBJ2-3,TRBV5-1
CAGRGQGTLEQYF,TRBJ2-7,TRBV28
CASSTKLDTGELFF,TRBJ2-2,TRBV11-2
CASRNTGELFF,TRBJ2-2,TRBV6-5
CASSLDGFQETQYF,TRBJ2-5,TRBV7-9
CASSPGLAGTGELFF,TRBJ2-2,TRBV5-1
CASSQTGRTEAFF,TRBJ1-1,TRBV6-5
CASRTGGPNTGELFF,TRBJ2-2,TRBV19
CSVEGTGRPRTQFF,TRBJ2-1,TRBV29-1
CASSLGTGGTSGYF,TRBJ2-7,TRBV5-6
CASSLQGIGYEQYF,TRBJ2-7,TRBV10-2
CASSYLIYTQYF,TRBJ2-3,TRBV6-5
CASSTTGDQPQHF,TRBJ1-5,TRBV10-1
CAWKLGTGNQPQHF,TRBJ1-5,TRBV30
CAWSVRRGGYTDTQYF,TRBJ2-3,TRBV30
CASSGDSYGYTF,TRBJ1-2,TRBV6-1
CASSIEDSMNTEAFF,TRBJ1-1,TRBV19
CAWVRRPKDTGELFF,TRBJ2-2,TRBV30
CAWSSTDLSGNTIYF,TRBJ1-3,TRBV30
CASSGVKALRFTGELFF,TRBJ2-2,TRBV28
CASSGGTETQYF,TRBJ2-5,TRBV5-8
CASSSDLNTEAFF,TRBJ1-1,TRBV11-2
CAISALDGETQYF,TRBJ2-5,TRBV10-3
CASSRGQGDGYTF,TRBJ1-2,TRBV19
CAWRRRGGSNEQFF,TRBJ2-1,TRBV30
CASSPTGDSNQPQHF,TRBJ1-5,TRBV18
CASSVAAGASGNTIYF,TRBJ1-3,TRBV9
CAWRWGLNEKLFF,TRBJ1-4,TRBV30
CASSPLGLGTEAFF,TRBJ1-1,TRBV18